These T cell receptor beta chains were read from a single sample in a study of glioma-infiltrating T cells. MiXCR, run by TCRdb on the multiplex PCR reads, gives a single entry per CDR3 protein. The repertoire holds approximately 130,000 distinct CDR3 sequences, under 30% seen once, with 27% in the top ten. Sequenced input: glioma tissue, nonneoplastic brain tissue, or PBMCs (not recorded which). The origin of the receptors is a human donor with low-grade glioma or glioblastoma, undergoing nonglioma brain surgery, or in good health (not recorded which). The CDR3 runs from the conserved cysteine through the conserved F or W.

v_call	j_call	cdr3_aa
TRBV3-1	TRBJ2-3	CASSQEARGDTQYF
TRBV20-1	TRBJ1-5	CSATSQGDQPQHF
TRBV7-8	TRBJ2-1	CASSLVRGPHRNEQFF
TRBV28	TRBJ2-3	CASSFSGGTTTDTQYF
TRBV12-5	TRBJ2-3	CASGSDDRGAQYF
TRBV5-1	TRBJ2-5	CASSLGDASGQETQYF
TRBV11-3	TRBJ1-3	CASSPDFGSGNTIYF
TRBV27	TRBJ2-5	CASSYAGLAAAETQYF
TRBV19	TRBJ2-5	CASSPSGGAWETQYF
TRBV20-1	TRBJ2-6	CSAPTRAGANVLTF
TRBV29-1	TRBJ2-5	CSGETGVETQYF
TRBV27	TRBJ2-3	CASRIPGTDTQYF
TRBV6-1	TRBJ2-3	CASRQPTSGGSDTQYF
TRBV20-1	TRBJ1-1	CSARDPTGGPTEAFF
TRBV7-9	TRBJ2-1	CASSSPVWHEQFF
TRBV7-2	TRBJ2-3	CASSLAFPAGAYTQYF
TRBV28	TRBJ1-2	CASSDGKLYGYTF
TRBV28	TRBJ1-1	CASSDRLNTEAFF
TRBV7-2	TRBJ1-1	CASSSSRAAGTEAFF
TRBV20-1	TRBJ2-2	CSARDWASNTGELFF